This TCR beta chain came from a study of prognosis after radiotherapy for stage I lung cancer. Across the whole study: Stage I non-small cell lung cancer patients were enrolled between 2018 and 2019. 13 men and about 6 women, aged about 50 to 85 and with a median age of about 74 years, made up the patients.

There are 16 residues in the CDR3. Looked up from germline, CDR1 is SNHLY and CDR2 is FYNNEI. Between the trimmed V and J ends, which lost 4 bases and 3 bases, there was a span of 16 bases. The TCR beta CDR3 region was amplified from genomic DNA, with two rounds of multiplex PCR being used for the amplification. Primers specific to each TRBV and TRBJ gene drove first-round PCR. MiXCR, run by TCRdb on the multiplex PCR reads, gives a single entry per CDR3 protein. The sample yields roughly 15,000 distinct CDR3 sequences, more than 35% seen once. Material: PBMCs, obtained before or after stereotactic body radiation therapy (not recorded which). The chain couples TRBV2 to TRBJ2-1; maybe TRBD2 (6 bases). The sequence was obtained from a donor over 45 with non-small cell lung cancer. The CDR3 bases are TGTGCCAGCAGTGTTTGGGGGGTGGGAGTCTACAATGAGCAGTTCTTC. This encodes CASSVWGVGVYNEQFF.